What follows are 21 T cell receptor beta chains derived from one specimen sequenced in a study of CD8+CD57+ T cells in acquired aplastic anemia (dated by TCRdb to the late 2010s). Sequencing used an Illumina HiSeq 2000. Genomic DNA served as template for TCR beta VDJ combination and CDR3 sequence profiling. TCRdb reprocessed the public reads (quality trimming at Q25 with fastp, clone calling with MiXCR) and kept in-frame beta chains. Rows merge per CDR3 protein into single entries with the most common DNA and genes. For this sample there are roughly 220,000 distinct CDR3 sequences; 50% to 70% appear just once. About 60% of the sample is taken by the ten largest. Expansion of CD8+CD57+ cells had been shown by flow cytometry in the patients chosen for sequencing. The sample was sorted CD4+, CD8+, or CD8+CD57+ T cells (not recorded which) from PBMCs. The receptor source for this set is a human donor with aplastic anemia.

This sequence joins TRBV28 and TRBJ1-5, with D perhaps matching TRBD1 (5 bases). The V gene lost 9 bases and the J gene lost 9 bases, with 12 bases spanning the gap. CDR1 MDHEN and CDR2 SYDVKM come from the germline V gene. The CDR3 covers 11 residues. The CDR3 loop is CASTAGGPQHF. The DNA of the CDR3 is TGTGCCAGTACCGCGGGGGGGCCCCAGCATTTT.

CDR3 residues: CASSEVVEEQYF. DNA of the CDR3: TGCGCCAGCAGTGAGGTGGTGGAAGAGCAGTACTTC. The chain employs TRBV10-1 and TRBJ2-7, with D uncertain. Deletions cut 2 bases from V and 7 bases from J, with 9 bases between. Germline CDR1 and CDR2: WNHNN and SYGVQD (reference sequence). The CDR3 spans 12 residues.

This chain connects TRBV24-1 to TRBJ2-5; possible D gene TRBD1, 5 bases. V was cut by 4 bases and J by 2 bases, with 10 bases left in between. Germline-derived CDR1 and CDR2 are KGHDR and SFDVKD. The CDR3 runs 14 residues. Here the CDR3 reads CATSDIGHQETQYF. CDR3 in DNA: TGTGCCACCAGTGACATAGGACATCAAGAGACCCAGTACTTC.

The chain has TRBV7-2 and TRBJ2-3, with 13 bases identical to TRBD2. The CDR3 contains 16 residues. Per the germline V gene, CDR1 is SGHTA and CDR2 is FQGNSA. Trimming cost V 1 base and J 4 bases; bases outside gene matches: 2. This CDR3 reads CASSLGLAGGADTQYF. CDR3 DNA sequence: TGTGCCAGCAGCTTAGGACTAGCGGGAGGCGCAGATACGCAGTATTTT.

This clonotype has only a few counts. This chain connects TRBV24-1 to TRBJ2-1, with D hard to call. V lost 2 bases, J lost 0 bases, and 16 bases lay in between. The CDR3 loop spans 18 amino acids. Germline loops: CDR1 KGHDR, CDR2 SFDVKD. The CDR3 DNA is TGTGCCACCAGTGATTCGAAACAGCGATCCAGCTCCTACAATGAGCAGTTCTTC. Amino acids: CATSDSKQRSSSYNEQFF.

The V gene is TRBV29-1, the J gene TRBJ1-1; possible D gene TRBD1, 5 bases. From germline, CDR1 is SQVTM and CDR2 ANQGSEA. The CDR3 consists of 16 residues. Trimming left V 6 bases short and J 1 base short, with 21 bases between. CDR3 sequence (DNA): TGCAGCGTCCCTTGGCCCCCGGGAGGGGCGAACACTGAAGCTTTCTTT. This gives the protein CSVPWPPGGANTEAFF.

The J gene is TRBJ2-5, the V gene TRBV14; tentative D call: TRBD2 (5 bases). CDR3 length: 15 amino acids. V was shortened by 4 bases and J by 4 bases, with 16 bases between the two germline ends. Germline CDR1 is SGHDN and CDR2 is FVKESK. The CDR3 DNA reads as TGTGCCAGCAGCCGAGGGTATACTAGTCGAGAGACCCAGTACTTC. It translates to CASSRGYTSRETQYF.

The CDR3 nucleotides are TGTGCCAGCAGCGGGGACGGAAACACCATATATTTT. It encodes CASSGDGNTIYF. This chain joins TRBV5-4 and TRBJ1-3; D perhaps matches TRBD1 (5 bases). The CDR3 covers 12 residues. The germline V and J ends were trimmed by 4 bases and 4 bases, with 6 bases remaining between them. From germline, CDR1 is SGHNT and CDR2 YYREEE (reference sequence).

J is TRBJ2-7 and V is TRBV29-1, with TRBD1 identical over 9 bases. The J segment lost 4 bases and the V segment lost 6 bases, leaving 7 bases of the junction unmatched. The CDR3 sequence is 13 residues long. Germline assignment: CDR1 SQVTM and CDR2 ANQGSEA. The CDR3 sequence: CSVAPGQGYEQYF. The CDR3 nucleotides are TGCAGCGTCGCACCGGGACAGGGTTACGAGCAGTACTTC.

In its sample, this clonotype was seen a few times. This sequence joins TRBV15 and TRBJ2-5, with 7 bases identical to TRBD2. After removal of 3 bases from V and 9 bases from J, the junction contained 13 bases not matched to a gene. There are 15 residues in the CDR3. The germline CDR1 and CDR2 sequences are LNHNV and YYDKDF (reference sequence). DNA for the CDR3: TGTGCCACCAGCAGGCAAGGACTAGGGCCGGGGTCCCAGTACTTC. It specifies CATSRQGLGPGSQYF.

The genes are TRBV15 and TRBJ2-1, with unresolved D. Germline lookup yields CDR1 LNHNV and CDR2 YYDKDF (reference sequence). The V end lost 10 bases, the J end lost 5 bases, and 12 bases lay between the germline ends. The CDR3 spans 12 residues. The CDR3 here is CASSGNHNEQFF. CDR3 bases: TGTGCCAGCAGTGGAAACCACAATGAGCAGTTCTTC.

J is TRBJ2-7 and V is TRBV7-9; D unclear. The CDR3 sequence is 15 residues long. Germline V gene data show CDR1 as SEHNR and CDR2 as FQNEAQ (reference sequence). Trimming removed 1 base from V and 0 bases from J, with 10 bases in between. CDR3 nucleotides: TGTGCCAGCAGCTTAGGCCCACAGAGCTCCTACGAGCAGTACTTC. It translates to CASSLGPQSSYEQYF.

CDR3 sequence reads: CASSLSPGVNYGYTF. The DNA of the CDR3 is TGTGCCAGCAGCTTAAGTCCGGGGGTTAACTATGGCTACACCTTC. V usage is TRBV7-9 and J usage is TRBJ1-2, with D maybe TRBD1 (5 bases). The CDR3 totals 15 residues. Germline V gene lookup returns CDR1 SEHNR and CDR2 FQNEAQ (reference sequence). With 2 bases removed from V and 1 base from J, the gap between germline ends came to 11 bases.

The chain recombines TRBV7-2 with TRBJ2-5; 8 bases align to TRBD2. Germline values: CDR1 SGHTA, CDR2 FQGNSA. J lost 2 bases, V lost 5 bases, and 10 bases had no gene match. The CDR3 has 16 residues. The CDR3 here is CASSTRSGGLQETQYF. CDR3 nucleotides: TGTGCCAGCAGCACTCGGAGCGGGGGATTACAAGAGACCCAGTACTTC.

The chain recombines TRBV7-9 with TRBJ1-5; no clear D gene. CDR1 and CDR2 (germline): SEHNR, FQNEAQ (reference sequence). The CDR3 spans 14 residues. With 5 bases removed from V and 2 bases from J, the gap between germline ends came to 10 bases. The CDR3 sequence: CASSKLSGNQPQHF. The CDR3 nucleotides read TGTGCCAGCAGCAAACTATCGGGCAATCAGCCCCAGCATTTT.

Here the CDR3 DNA reads TGTGCCAGCAACGGGGGGACCGGTAACTACGAGCAGTACTTC. This codes for CASNGGTGNYEQYF. V usage is TRBV12-3 or TRBV12-4 and J usage is TRBJ2-7, with 7 bases matching TRBD2. The CDR3 is 14 amino acids. Trimming removed 7 bases from V and 3 bases from J; junction bases left unmatched: 9.

CDR3 nucleotides: TGTGCTAGCCCCCGGAAGGGAGGGCAGTCAGATACGCAGTATTTT. Its translation is CASPRKGGQSDTQYF. V gene TRBV7-7 combines with J gene TRBJ2-3, with 7 bases matching TRBD2. Germline lookup yields CDR1 SSHAT and CDR2 FNYEAQ (reference sequence). This CDR3 is built from 15 residues.

The chain links TRBV6-6 to TRBJ2-7, with D perhaps TRBD1 (6 bases). The V end was cut by 0 bases, the J end by 0 bases, with 18 bases between. The CDR3 has 18 residues. Germline V gives CDR1 MNHNY, CDR2 SVGAGI (reference sequence). The CDR3: CASSYSSGDIRRSYEQYF. CDR3 nucleotide sequence: TGTGCCAGCAGTTACTCTTCAGGGGATATTAGGCGCTCCTACGAGCAGTACTTC.

This clonotype has a handful of counts. The V call is TRBV10-2, the J call TRBJ1-6; 8 bases fit TRBD1. The CDR3 extends over 15 amino acids. Per the germline V gene, CDR1 is WSHSY and CDR2 is SAAADI. V dropped 6 bases and J dropped 1; count of bases not matched to a gene: 2. For the CDR3, the DNA is TGCGCCAGCAGGGACAGGGTATCCTATAATTCACCCCTCCACTTT. This gives the protein CASRDRVSYNSPLHF.

The table lists this clonotype with a few counts. V gene TRBV7-9 combines with J gene TRBJ1-2; tentatively, D is TRBD1 (5 bases). The CDR3 is 15 amino acids. Germline V gene data show CDR1 as SEHNR and CDR2 as FQNEAQ (reference sequence). Trimming pared 1 base from V and 7 bases from J, leaving 16 bases between. The CDR3 DNA reads as TGTGCCAGCAGCTTAGTTACGGGGGGTGAGGGTGGCTACACCTTC. Translated, it gives CASSLVTGGEGGYTF.

J is TRBJ2-7 and V is TRBV12-3 or TRBV12-4; D is undetermined. V was trimmed by 6 bases and J by 6 bases, leaving 12 bases between them. This CDR3 spans 12 amino acids. Here the CDR3 DNA reads TGTGCCAGCAGCCTAAGAACCCCCGAGCAGTACTTC. It specifies CASSLRTPEQYF.